This T cell receptor (beta chain) comes out of a study of spatial heterogeneity in lung cancer. Study information: Around 68 TRACERx patients with early, untreated non-small cell lung cancer donated samples.

Trimming removed 4 bases at V and 5 bases at J, with 9 bases between. This CDR3 spans 14 amino acids. Germline CDR1 reads LGHDT; CDR2 reads YNNKEL (reference sequence). TCRdb fed the 5' RACE reads into MiXCR, producing one record per CDR3 protein. The data show more than 95,000 distinct CDR3 sequences, 12% seen once. In this sample, this clonotype turned up a few times. As for time point: blood at routine non-recurrence follow-up after resection. Sequencing was performed on whole RNA extracted from tumor and nontumor lung tissue, or from frozen PBMC, and the material was left unsorted. The sample here was PBMCs, taken at follow-up. This TCR came from a male donor with early-stage non-small cell lung cancer. This chain uses TRBV3-1 with TRBJ1-6; possibly TRBD1 for D (6 bases). The CDR3 bases are TGTGCCAGCAGCCCGGGACAAAATAATTCACCCCTCCACTTT. It translates to CASSPGQNNSPLHF.